This TCR beta chain was obtained from a study of identical twins. The table lists this clonotype with a few counts. CDR1 and CDR2 (germline): SEHNR, FQNEAQ (reference sequence). The length of the CDR3 is 15 residues. V gave up 5 bases and J gave up 0 bases, with 13 bases separating them. TCRdb reprocessed the 5' RACE reads via MiXCR and lists one record per CDR3 protein. This sample has 350,000 to 600,000 distinct CDR3 sequences, with 14% found just once. These sequences were also reported in another study, on yellow fever vaccine responses in identical twins.

Sequencing was performed on CD4+ T cells sorted from blood. The sequence came from a young woman in good health. V gene TRBV7-9 combines with J gene TRBJ1-2; TRBD1 is a possible D gene (6 bases). DNA for the CDR3: TGTGCCAGCAGCCGACGGGACATAACTAACTATGGCTACACCTTC. It encodes CASSRRDITNYGYTF.